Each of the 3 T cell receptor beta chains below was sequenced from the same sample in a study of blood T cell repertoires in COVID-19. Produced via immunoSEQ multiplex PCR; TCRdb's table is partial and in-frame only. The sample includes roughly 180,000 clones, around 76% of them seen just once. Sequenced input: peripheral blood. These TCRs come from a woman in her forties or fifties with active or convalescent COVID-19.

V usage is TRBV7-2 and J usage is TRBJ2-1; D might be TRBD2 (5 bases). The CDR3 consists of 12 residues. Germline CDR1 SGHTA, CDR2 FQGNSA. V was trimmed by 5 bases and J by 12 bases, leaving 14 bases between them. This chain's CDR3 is CASSLFGETQFF. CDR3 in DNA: TGTGCCAGCAGCCTCTTCGGGGAGACGCAGTTCTTC.

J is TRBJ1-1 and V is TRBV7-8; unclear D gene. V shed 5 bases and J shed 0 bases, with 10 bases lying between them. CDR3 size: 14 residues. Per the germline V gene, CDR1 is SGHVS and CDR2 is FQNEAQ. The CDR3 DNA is TGTGCCAGCAGCGCAGCGGCCATGAACACTGAAGCTTTCTTT. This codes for CASSAAAMNTEAFF.

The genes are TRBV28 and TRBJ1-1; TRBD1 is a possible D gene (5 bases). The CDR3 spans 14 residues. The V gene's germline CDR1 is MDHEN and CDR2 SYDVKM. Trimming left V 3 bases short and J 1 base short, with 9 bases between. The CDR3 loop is CASSFGAGNTEAFF. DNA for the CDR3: TGTGCCAGCAGTTTTGGGGCAGGGAACACTGAAGCTTTCTTT.